The source of this TCR beta chain is a study of OX40 agonist ivuxolimab in advanced cancers. Regarding the study as a whole: Partial responders treated at 0.1-3.0 mg/kg exhibited clonal expansion among the lowest measured.

In the case of this clone: Its antigen is currently unknown.

Libraries were prepared by immunoSEQ multiplex PCR; TCRdb keeps only in-frame clonotypes and omits some of them. The sample yields tens of thousands of clones, around 79% seen once. Prior autoimmune disease or systemic immunosuppression barred patients. Germline values: CDR1 MDHEN, CDR2 SYDVKM. V trimming: 2 bases; J trimming: 0 bases; junction bases outside the gene matches: 10. The CDR3 is made up of 18 amino acids. V usage is TRBV28 and J usage is TRBJ1-5, with 7 bases lining up with TRBD1. The receptor comes from an adult with an advanced solid tumor such as melanoma, head and neck, liver or kidney cancer. This material consisted of CD4+ or CD8+ T cells sorted from blood, taken in a trial of the OX40 agonist ivuxolimab. The chain's CDR3 is CASSLRRGPNDSNQPQHF. CDR3 coding DNA: TGTGCCAGCAGTTTAAGGAGGGGGCCTAATGATAGCAATCAGCCCCAGCATTTT.